Below, 6 T cell receptor beta chains from the same sample are listed, as sequenced in a study of T-cell reconstitution after alpha-beta-depleted transplantation in children. TCRbeta library preparation incorporated unique molecular identifiers. TCRdb reprocessed the PCR reads with MiXCR, giving one entry per CDR3 protein. This sample carries 900,000 or so distinct CDR3 sequences, roughly 15% of them seen once, and the ten largest clones take 5%. The material was PBMCs, mostly from graft donor cells, obtained 360 days after TCRalphabeta/CD19-depleted stem cell transplant. The receptors derive from a male patient younger than 18 who had a stem cell transplant for acute lymphoblastic leukemia, so the T cells may come from the graft donor.

This clonotype has ten or more counts. The CDR3 coding sequence is TGTGCCAGCAGCCAAGTGAACGAGCAGTACTTC. Encoded protein: CASSQVNEQYF. The rearrangement links TRBV3-1 to TRBJ2-7; D gene unclear. Germline-derived CDR1 and CDR2 are LGHDT and YNNKEL (reference sequence). The V end was cut by 1 base, the J end by 5 bases, with 3 bases between. The CDR3 is 11 amino acids.

This clonotype was observed at least ten times. The genes are TRBV29-1 and TRBJ2-7; 9 bases agree with TRBD2. The CDR3 length is 15 residues. CDR1 is SQVTM, CDR2 ANQGSEA, per germline. The V segment lost 1 base and the J segment 5 bases; nucleotides outside the gene matches: 9. CDR3 nucleotides: TGCAGCGTTGAAGTCTCGCTAGCGGGATGGAACGAGCAGTACTTC. This codes for CSVEVSLAGWNEQYF.

This clonotype was found a few times. The V call is TRBV20-1, the J call TRBJ2-7; D is possibly TRBD2 (5 bases). V was pared by 5 bases and J by 9 bases, with 23 bases between. Germline CDR1 is DFQATT and CDR2 is SNEGSKA (reference sequence). This CDR3 is 14 amino acids long. CDR3 region: CSALPGISPSRQYF. CDR3 bases: TGCAGTGCTCTCCCCGGGATCTCCCCTTCCAGGCAGTACTTC.

V and J are TRBV18 and TRBJ2-7; 8 positions agree with TRBD1. This CDR3 has 16 amino acids. CDR1 is KGHSH, CDR2 LQKENI, per germline. Trimming removed 2 bases from V and 3 bases from J; junction bases left unmatched: 9. The CDR3 DNA follows: TGTGCCAGCTCACCAGCTGCCCCAACAGGGGGCTACGAGCAGTACTTC. Protein: CASSPAAPTGGYEQYF.

This chain links TRBV10-1 with TRBJ2-2, with a possible D match to TRBD2 (6 bases). This CDR3 is 15 amino acids long. The germline V gene encodes CDR1 WNHNN and CDR2 SYGVQD (reference sequence). Trimming removed 9 bases at V and 4 bases at J, with 18 bases between. The chain's CDR3 is CASRPAGHGTGELFF. The CDR3 DNA is TGCGCCAGTAGACCCGCGGGGCACGGCACCGGGGAGCTGTTTTTT.

This clonotype was counted a few times. This chain joins TRBV9 and TRBJ2-5; 7 positions match TRBD2. This CDR3 has 15 residues. V shed 1 base, J shed 8 bases, and the junction held 11 bases outside the gene matches. The V gene's germline CDR1 is SGDLS and CDR2 YYNGEE. The DNA of the CDR3 is TGTGCCAGCAGCGTATGGATGGATCGGGGGGAAACCCAGTACTTC. It specifies CASSVWMDRGETQYF.